This entry is about one TCR beta chain. Its antigen has not been determined. No per-base quality is available; no much larger clone lies one base away. The source of the sample is a study of T-cell memory formation after mild COVID-19 (dated by TCRdb to the early 2020s). For the wider study: TCR sequence clusters from the two donors were largely donor specific. Longitudinal TCRalpha and TCRbeta repertoire sequencing tracked T-cell clones expanding and contracting after mild COVID-19 in a couple of donors. The cohort comprised two young, previously healthy adult volunteers, one female and one male. What the research found in general, with its limitations: The study included only a couple of mild cases, and larger cohorts that include severe cases with pre-infection samples were judged to be necessary. The detection of some responding clones in pre-infection memory suggests that pre-existing cross-reactive memory T cells joined the SARS-CoV-2 response. Balanced CD4/CD8 phenotypes were observed for clones contracting from day 15 to 85, whereas a bias towards CD4+ was observed for a second wave of clones expanding from day 15 to 37. SARS-CoV-2 specificity of the second-wave clones peaking on day 37 was not confirmed. Contracting CD4+ clones appeared mostly in the CM and EM memory subsets, whereas CD8+ clones were enriched in EMRA.

PBMCs were isolated by Ficoll-Paque density gradient centrifugation. Sequencing was performed on an Illumina NovaSeq 6000. TCRalpha and TCRbeta cDNA libraries were constructed by 5'RACE with constant-segment primers, with sample barcodes and unique molecular identifiers being introduced. Trizol reagent was used to extract RNA from every sample. Amplification of the libraries took two PCR steps, and the second step added a second sample barcode plus Illumina TruSeq adapters. The libraries were sequenced on an Illumina NovaSeq using 2 x 150 bp paired-end reads. The authors' pipeline ran thus. With migec v1.2.7, reads were demultiplexed and then collapsed into UMI-guided consensus sequences. Using mixcr v2.1.11, UMI consensuses were aligned to TRA and TRB V and J templates and then assembled into clonotypes. A clonotype was counted as expanded or contracted only when both edgeR and NoisET called the clonotype significant, with the noise models trained on biological replicates. edgeR calls used a false discovery rate-adjusted p below 0.01 and a log2 fold-change threshold of 1. As an exploratory analysis of dynamics, PCA with hierarchical clustering was applied to max-normalized trajectories of the 1000 most abundant clonotypes. Separately sequenced CD4+ and CD8+ repertoires were used to assign the CD4 or CD8 phenotype of responding clones. Starting from the raw public reads, TCRdb applied fastp trimming at Q25, assembled clones with MiXCR and retained in-frame beta chains. Each CDR3 protein appears once, grouped with its most common genes and DNA. What appears here as the V and J calls and clone size reflects TCRdb's work, not the paper's. The sample table records 380,000 or so distinct CDR3 sequences; roughly an eighth of these occur just once. Together, the top ten hold about a fifth of the sample.

The origin of this receptor is a man aged 18 to 35 who had mild COVID-19 (a few samples of this study predate the infection). The sample titles of this study are shuffled in the database, so cell type and time point are left out; the donor was told from shared clones. The specimen sequenced was PBMCs or a T cell subset sorted from them (not recorded which).

Read as DNA, the sequence is TGTGCCAGCAGCTTACTGAAAAGGCAAAAGGAACTGTTTTTT. It specifies CASSLLKRQKELFF. The chain links TRBV7-6 with TRBJ1-4, with no D gene named confidently. Per the germline V gene, SGHVS is the CDR1 and FNYEAQ is the CDR2. The CDR3 goes from the cysteine to the phenylalanine over 14 residues. Only CDR3 DNA is held: 42 bases, read in frame from base 1. A distance of 16 bases separates the germline ends of V and J, which lose 2 bases and 12 bases respectively.